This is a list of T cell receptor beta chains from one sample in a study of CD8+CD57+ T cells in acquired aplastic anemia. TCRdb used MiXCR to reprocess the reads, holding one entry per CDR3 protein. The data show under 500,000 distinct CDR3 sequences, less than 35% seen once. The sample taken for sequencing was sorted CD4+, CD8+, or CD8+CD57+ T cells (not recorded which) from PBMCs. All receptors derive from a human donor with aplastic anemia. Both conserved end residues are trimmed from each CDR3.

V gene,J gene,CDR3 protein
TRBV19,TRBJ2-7,ASSISWGSTGYEQY
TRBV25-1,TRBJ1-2,ASSAHRVGYGYT
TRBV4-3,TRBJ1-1,ASSQGTKRPEAF
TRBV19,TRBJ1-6,ASSLGDRGHNSPLH
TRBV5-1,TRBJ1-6,ASSPGQGASYNSPLH
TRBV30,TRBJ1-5,ASGVAYSNQPQH
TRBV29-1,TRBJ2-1,SVGQGAGNEQF
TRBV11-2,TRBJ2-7,ASSLDRNSYEQY
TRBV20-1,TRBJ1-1,SVPLGGLLGIAF
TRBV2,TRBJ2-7,ASSGTVRNEQY
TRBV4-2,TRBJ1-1,ASSQVRGDTEAF
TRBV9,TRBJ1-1,VSSVGQGVTEAF
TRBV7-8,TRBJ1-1,ASSTSTGRTEAF
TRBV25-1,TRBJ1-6,ASSGRAGGAGSPLH
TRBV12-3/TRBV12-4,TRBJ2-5,ASSKQGWETQY
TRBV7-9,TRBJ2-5,ASSQERIETQY
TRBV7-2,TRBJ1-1,ASTQGRDLVEAF
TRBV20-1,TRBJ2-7,SASVLQGLAGEQY
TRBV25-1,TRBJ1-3,ASSELLSSGNTIY
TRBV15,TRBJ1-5,ATSRGVRGANQPQH
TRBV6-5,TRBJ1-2,ASSSGTGRNYGYT
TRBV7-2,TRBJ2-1,ASSPGLASYNEQF
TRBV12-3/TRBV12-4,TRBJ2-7,ASSPTSLYEQY
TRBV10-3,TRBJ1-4,AIRATDPNEKLF
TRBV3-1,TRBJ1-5,ASSQDRSQPQH
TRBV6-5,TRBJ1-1,ASSYSRSGYMNTEAF
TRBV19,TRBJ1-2,ASGSNGYT
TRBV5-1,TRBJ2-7,ASSLVWLADSYEQY
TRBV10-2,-,ASSESTQGANEQF
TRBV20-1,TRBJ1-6,SATKPGQSNSPLH
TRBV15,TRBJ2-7,ATSSLDSSYEQY
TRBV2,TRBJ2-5,ASSEALRGAQY
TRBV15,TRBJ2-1,ATSRQTGNVPNEQF
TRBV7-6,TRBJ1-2,ASSLDRDRANYGYT
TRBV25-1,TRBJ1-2,TSSDPMNYGYT
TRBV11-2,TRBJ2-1,ASSSSRAQLPSNEQF
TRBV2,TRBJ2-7,ASSRTTYEQY
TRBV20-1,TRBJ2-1,SARVGAGNEQF
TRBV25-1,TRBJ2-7,ASSWTGAEGEQY
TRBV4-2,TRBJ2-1,ASSQGLAATYNEQF
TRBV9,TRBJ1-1,ASSPDRGPNTEAF
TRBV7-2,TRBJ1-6,ASSSGPRDSPLH
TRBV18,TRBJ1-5,ASSSGGDQPQH
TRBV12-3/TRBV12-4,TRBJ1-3,ASSAGRSSGNTIY